The next 30 T cell receptor beta chains were all read from a single sample in a study of T cell repertoires in cytomegalovirus infection. The antigens of these receptors remain unknown. TCRdb itself ran the reads through MiXCR, one entry per CDR3 protein. The table lists hundreds of thousands of distinct CDR3 sequences, around 35% of them singletons. The source material was cultured PBMCs, sampled from culture after CMV antigen stimulation. These receptors were obtained from a human donor in good health (CMV status not recorded). Some clones in this sample may be carry-over from other donors' samples.

This clonotype has more than one count but fewer than ten. The CDR3 protein is CASSHLAGRRFSTDTQYF. DNA for the CDR3: TGTGCCAGCAGTCATTTAGCGGGCCGCAGGTTCAGCACAGATACGCAGTATTTT. This rearrangement joins TRBV6-2 or TRBV6-3 to TRBJ2-3; 7 bases align to TRBD2. This CDR3 region has 18 residues. The ends lost 5 bases at V and 0 bases at J; junction bases unmatched: 14. CDR1 and CDR2 (germline): MNHEY, SVGEGT.

V usage is TRBV12-3 or TRBV12-4 and J usage is TRBJ2-5; possibly TRBD2 for D (6 bases). The CDR3 spans 15 residues. The V end lost 6 bases, the J end lost 1 base, and 15 bases lay between the germline ends. CDR3 sequence (DNA): TGTGCCAGCAGGAAAAGGACTAATCCCCAAGAGACCCAGTACTTC. It translates to CASRKRTNPQETQYF.

This clonotype was counted many times. The J gene is TRBJ2-7, the V gene TRBV7-4; maybe TRBD2 (5 bases). The CDR3 is 15 residues long. Germline values: CDR1 SGHVT, CDR2 SQSDAQ. V lost 3 bases and J 7 bases, leaving 19 bases between the germline ends. The CDR3 sequence: CASSFFPRGSWEQYF. CDR3 sequence (DNA): TGTGCCAGCAGCTTTTTTCCTAGAGGGTCGTGGGAGCAGTACTTC.

The chain employs TRBV28 and TRBJ2-7, with a tentative D call TRBD1 (6 bases). V shed 2 bases and J shed 0 bases, with 14 bases lying between them. Germline CDR1 and CDR2: MDHEN and SYDVKM. There are 16 residues in the CDR3. CDR3 in DNA: TGTGCCAGCAGTTTAGGTGGGGGCGGTCCCTCCTACGAGCAGTACTTC. This sequence encodes CASSLGGGGPSYEQYF.

This clonotype came up a few times. This rearrangement joins TRBV12-3 or TRBV12-4 to TRBJ2-7; the match to TRBD2 covers 7 bases. V dropped 4 bases and J dropped 2; count of bases not matched to a gene: 8. The CDR3 extends over 15 amino acids. CDR3 nucleotide sequence: TGTGCCAGCAGTTCCGGTGGGGGGGGTCCCTACGAGCAGTACTTC. This translates into CASSSGGGGPYEQYF.

The chain links TRBV25-1 to TRBJ2-3; a weak D match, TRBD2 (6 bases). V lost 8 bases to trimming and J lost 5 bases, with 14 bases between them. The length of the CDR3 is 13 residues. Germline V CDR1 and CDR2: MGHDK, SYGVNS. In nucleotides, the CDR3 is TGTGCCAGCCACGGCGGGGTGGTAGATACGCAGTATTTT. This gives the protein CASHGGVVDTQYF. Based on the CDR3 plus reference TRBV25-1 and TRBJ2-3, the full variable domain is EADIYQTPRYLVIGTGKKITLECSQTMGHDKMYWYQQDPGMELHLIHYSYGVNSTEKGDLSSESTVSRIRTEHFPLTLESARPSHTSQYLCASHGGVVDTQYFGPGTRLTVL.

This rearrangement joins TRBV19 to TRBJ1-5; 7 positions match TRBD1. The CDR3 consists of 16 residues. The germline CDR1 and CDR2 sequences are LNHDA and SQIVND (reference sequence). The ends lost 3 bases at V and 3 bases at J; junction bases unmatched: 8. The CDR3 loop reads CASSIRGRVTNQPQHF. The CDR3, as DNA: TGTGCCAGTAGTATTAGGGGGCGGGTAACCAATCAGCCCCAGCATTTT.

J is TRBJ2-1 and V is TRBV20-1; 14 bases agree with TRBD2. The CDR3 is made up of 15 amino acids. CDR1 and CDR2 (germline): DFQATT, SNEGSKA (reference sequence). Trimming at V came to 4 bases and at J to 4 bases, leaving 3 bases not matched to a gene. CDR3 in DNA: TGCAGTGCTATCCGACTAGCGGGGGGGTACAATGAGCAGTTCTTC. It encodes CSAIRLAGGYNEQFF.

The chain is built from TRBV9 and TRBJ2-1; the D is unclear. In germline, CDR1 is SGDLS, CDR2 YYNGEE. This CDR3 is 14 amino acids long. Trimming shortened V by 1 base and J by 2 bases, and 7 bases separated the two germline ends. CDR3 nucleotide sequence: TGTGCCAGCAGCGTATTGGGGACCTACAATGAGCAGTTCTTC. This translates into CASSVLGTYNEQFF. Full variable domain (missing parts from reference TRBV9 and TRBJ2-1): DSGVTQTPKHLITATGQRVTLRCSPRSGDLSVYWYQQSLDQGLQFLIQYYNGEERAKGNILERFSAQQFPDLHSELNLSSLELGDSALYFCASSVLGTYNEQFFGPGTRLTVL.

The chain combines TRBV6-6 with TRBJ2-7, with D possibly TRBD2 on 5 matching bases. Deletions cut 6 bases from V and 1 base from J, with 16 bases between. The CDR3 consists of 15 residues. Germline values: CDR1 MNHNY, CDR2 SVGAGI (reference sequence). CDR3: CASSRTRRGSYEQYF. CDR3 in DNA: TGTGCCAGCAGCCGTACTAGACGAGGTTCCTACGAGCAGTACTTC.

This clonotype was seen a few times. The chain uses TRBV7-9 and TRBJ2-7; D unresolved. Between the trimmed V and J ends, which lost 5 bases and 2 bases, there was a span of 10 bases. The CDR3 contains 13 residues. Germline V gives CDR1 SEHNR, CDR2 FQNEAQ (reference sequence). As DNA, the CDR3 is TGTGCCAGCAGCCGGTTGGACCCCTACGAGCAGTACTTC. It translates to CASSRLDPYEQYF.

This clonotype was counted only a few times. The rearrangement links TRBV10-3 to TRBJ2-7, with 12 bases identical to TRBD1. Germline CDR1 and CDR2: ENHRY and SYGVKD. V trimming: 4 bases; J trimming: 4 bases; junction bases outside the gene matches: 14. This CDR3 spans 18 amino acids. The CDR3 is CAISGGGTGGINRYEQYF. The DNA of the CDR3 is TGTGCCATCAGTGGAGGTGGGACAGGGGGCATTAATCGGTACGAGCAGTACTTC.

This rearrangement joins TRBV7-2 to TRBJ2-3; perhaps D is TRBD1 or TRBD2 (5 bases each). CDR3 length: 15 amino acids. The germline V and J ends were trimmed by 1 base and 1 base, with 9 bases remaining between them. Per germline, CDR1 SGHTA and CDR2 FQGNSA. CDR3 amino acids: CASSLGGFGTDTQYF. For the CDR3, the DNA is TGTGCCAGCAGCTTAGGGGGGTTCGGCACAGATACGCAGTATTTT.

A few counts support this clonotype. V gene TRBV5-1 combines with J gene TRBJ1-2; 10 bases agree with TRBD1. CDR1 and CDR2 from the germline V gene are SGHRS and YFSETQ. After removal of 1 base from V and 4 bases from J, the junction contained 10 bases not matched to a gene. This CDR3 has 17 residues. CDR3 residues: CASSLRQGANLPYGYTF. In DNA form, the CDR3 reads TGCGCCAGCAGCTTGAGACAGGGGGCCAATCTCCCCTATGGCTACACCTTC.

The V gene is TRBV27, the J gene TRBJ2-3; 7 nucleotides agree with TRBD1. CDR3 length: 16 amino acids. The V gene's germline CDR1 is MNHEY and CDR2 SMNVEV (reference sequence). The V and J ends lost 4 bases and 5 bases, in that order; junction bases with no gene match: 12. The CDR3 sequence is CASSYPGQPPRDTQYF. The CDR3 nucleotides read TGTGCCAGCAGTTACCCGGGACAGCCACCGCGAGATACGCAGTATTTT.

V and J are TRBV27 and TRBJ1-1; possible D gene TRBD1, 5 bases. V was clipped by 4 bases and J by 3 bases, with 15 bases between them. The germline V gene encodes CDR1 MNHEY and CDR2 SMNVEV (reference sequence). The CDR3 loop spans 15 amino acids. As DNA, the CDR3 is TGTGCCAGCAGTTCGGGCCCACGAGGGGACACTGAAGCTTTCTTT. The encoded protein is CASSSGPRGDTEAFF.

J is TRBJ2-3 and V is TRBV7-8, with D uncertain. This CDR3 contains 15 residues. Per the germline V gene, CDR1 is SGHVS and CDR2 is FQNEAQ. The ends were cut back, 5 bases at V and 1 base at J, with 13 bases in the middle. The CDR3 is CASSPDHAGTDTQYF. The CDR3 nucleotides are TGTGCCAGCAGCCCTGACCACGCCGGCACAGATACGCAGTATTTT.

The rearrangement joins TRBV20-1 to TRBJ2-1; the D gene could be TRBD1 or TRBD2 (6 bases each). V lost 8 bases to trimming and J lost 7 bases, with 21 bases between them. CDR3 size: 14 residues. Germline CDR1 and CDR2: DFQATT and SNEGSKA (reference sequence). The CDR3 DNA sequence: TGCAGTTTCCTCGGGGGCGCGCTCGCTAATGAGCAGTTCTTC. The encoded protein is CSFLGGALANEQFF.

This chain uses TRBV12-3 or TRBV12-4 with TRBJ2-1; 14 nucleotides agree with TRBD2. V gave up 4 bases and J gave up 9 bases; unmatched junction bases: 5. The CDR3 spans 15 residues. CDR3 coding DNA: TGTGCCAGCAGTTGGACTAGCGGGAGGAATGGTGAGCAGTTCTTC. It codes for CASSWTSGRNGEQFF.

This clonotype has more than one count but fewer than ten. The J gene is TRBJ1-1, the V gene TRBV5-6; possibly TRBD1 for D (5 bases). The CDR3 consists of 14 residues. CDR1 and CDR2 from the germline V gene are SGHDT and YYEEEE. Trimming stripped 0 bases from V and 6 bases from J, with 12 bases between. In DNA, the CDR3 is TGTGCCAGCAGCTTGGGGAGCGGACACCCTGAAGCTTTCTTT. Its protein product is CASSLGSGHPEAFF.

This chain connects TRBV12-3 or TRBV12-4 to TRBJ1-6, with 7 bases aligning to TRBD1. With V trimmed by 5 bases and J by 0 bases, 4 bases remained unmatched. The CDR3 is 16 amino acids. The CDR3 DNA sequence: TGTGCCAGCAGTCCTGGGACAGTCTCCTATAATTCACCCCTCCACTTT. This gives the protein CASSPGTVSYNSPLHF.

The chain links TRBV19 to TRBJ2-1; possibly TRBD2 for D (5 bases). Germline lookup yields CDR1 LNHDA and CDR2 SQIVND (reference sequence). The CDR3 is made up of 11 amino acids. V gave up 5 bases and J gave up 8 bases, with 7 bases separating them. The CDR3 reads CASSQRYEQFF. DNA for the CDR3: TGTGCCAGTAGTCAGCGGTATGAGCAGTTCTTC. The full variable domain, rest sourced from reference TRBV19 and TRBJ2-1, is DGGITQSPKYLFRKEGQNVTLSCEQNLNHDAMYWYRQDPGQGLRLIYYSQIVNDFQKGDIAEGYSVSREKKESFPLTVTSAQKNPTAFYLCASSQRYEQFFGPGTRLTVL.

The sample holds a few counts of this clonotype. The DNA of the CDR3 is TGTGCCAGCAGCGACAGCACAGGGGGCAGGGGTCAGCCCCAGCATTTT. This codes for CASSDSTGGRGQPQHF. The J gene is TRBJ1-5, the V gene TRBV7-2, with 9 bases identical to TRBD1. Germline V gene lookup returns CDR1 SGHTA and CDR2 FQGNSA. V was pared by 5 bases and J by 6 bases, with 11 bases of the junction left unmatched. The length of the CDR3 is 16 residues.

The chain uses TRBV18 and TRBJ1-2; 8 bases align to TRBD1. The CDR3 contains 15 residues. Germline lookup yields CDR1 KGHSH and CDR2 LQKENI. Trimming removed 6 bases from V and 4 bases from J; junction bases left unmatched: 10. The CDR3, as DNA: TGTGCCAGCTCGCCAGCGAACAGGGGGAGCTATGGCTACACCTTC. It translates to CASSPANRGSYGYTF.

This clonotype was observed a handful of times. J is TRBJ1-6 and V is TRBV2; no clear D. Germline-derived CDR1 and CDR2 are SNHLY and FYNNEI. The ends were cut back, 5 bases at V and 7 bases at J, with 9 bases in the middle. CDR3 length: 13 residues. Here the CDR3 DNA reads TGTGCCAGCAGTTATTCGAAGAATTCACCCCTCCACTTT. It encodes CASSYSKNSPLHF.

This clonotype was recorded a few times. This chain links TRBV27 with TRBJ2-2; no clear D gene. Germline lookup yields CDR1 MNHEY and CDR2 SMNVEV (reference sequence). This CDR3 comprises 14 residues. V dropped 4 bases and J dropped 4 bases, with 10 bases sitting between them. CDR3 sequence: CASSSIVSTGELFF. The CDR3 coding sequence is TGTGCCAGCAGTTCAATAGTAAGCACCGGGGAGCTGTTTTTT.

The V gene is TRBV10-3, the J gene TRBJ1-5; 7 bases fit TRBD1. The CDR3 sequence is 16 residues long. V gave up 4 bases and J gave up 0 bases; unmatched junction bases: 6. Germline lookup yields CDR1 ENHRY and CDR2 SYGVKD. The CDR3 is CAISATGQYSNQPQHF. CDR3 coding DNA: TGTGCCATCAGTGCCACGGGACAGTATAGCAATCAGCCCCAGCATTTT.

This chain links TRBV27 with TRBJ2-7; 11 bases align to TRBD1. The CDR3 has 16 residues. Germline CDR1 and CDR2: MNHEY and SMNVEV (reference sequence). After removal of 3 bases from V and 3 bases from J, the junction contained 7 bases not matched to a gene. CDR3 protein: CASSFRTGGLIYEQYF. The CDR3 DNA sequence: TGTGCCAGCAGTTTTCGGACAGGGGGCTTAATCTACGAGCAGTACTTC.

This clonotype has more than one count but fewer than ten. The chain joins TRBV6-2 or TRBV6-3 to TRBJ2-7; TRBD2 matches at 11 bases. Germline CDR1 MNHEY, CDR2 SVGEGT. The J segment lost 2 bases and the V segment lost 5 bases, leaving 11 bases of the junction unmatched. The CDR3 covers 17 residues. This CDR3 is CASSPGLTSGNTYEQYF. The CDR3 DNA is TGTGCCAGCAGTCCCGGGTTGACTAGCGGGAATACCTACGAGCAGTACTTC.

V gene TRBV28 combines with J gene TRBJ2-7; D is perhaps TRBD2 (6 bases). V lost 5 bases, J lost 0 bases, and 14 bases lay in between. The CDR3 contains 15 residues. Germline assignment: CDR1 MDHEN and CDR2 SYDVKM. DNA of the CDR3: TGTGCCAGCAGTCACGACCTCGGGGGCTCCTACGAGCAGTACTTC. Protein sequence: CASSHDLGGSYEQYF. The entire variable domain, with the rest obtained from reference TRBV28 and TRBJ2-7, is as follows: DVKVTQSSRYLVKRTGEKVFLECVQDMDHENMFWYRQDPGLGLRLIYFSYDVKMKEKGDIPEGYSVSREKKERFSLILESASTNQTSMYLCASSHDLGGSYEQYFGPGTRLTVT.